This T cell receptor beta chain comes out of a study of shared clonotypes between healthy human individuals. Across the study: Per-donor plates numbered three CD4 naive, three CD4 memory, two CD8 naive and one CD8 memory. Notes on the study in general: Represented diversity (both genetic and exposure-history) was limited by the small number of donors. Apart from blood, nothing was sampled; tissue repertoires likely differ. In contrast to clonotypes shared by all four donors, non-shared clonotypes had lower generation probabilities.

Sequencing was performed with immunoSEQ multiplex PCR; in TCRdb, only in-frame clones are kept and a portion is missing. The sample includes hundreds of thousands of clones, around 73% seen only once; the top ten take more than 1.5%. As to this clone: What it binds is unknown.

The germline V and J ends were trimmed by 3 bases and 2 bases, with 17 bases remaining between them. The CDR3 has 16 amino acids. Germline lookup yields CDR1 MNHNY and CDR2 SVGAGI (reference sequence). Sequencing was carried out using memory CD4+ T cells sorted from blood. Documented subset: CD45RA-negative fraction. This clonotype was obtained from a woman in her 30s in good health. The V and J genes are TRBV6-6 and TRBJ2-7; perhaps D is TRBD1 or TRBD2 (5 bases each). The CDR3 loop is CASSYRPGTVTYEQYF. The CDR3 DNA sequence: TGTGCCAGCAGTTATCGCCCCGGGACGGTGACCTACGAGCAGTACTTC.